The following is a TCR beta chain sequence with its context. Its target antigen remains unknown. No base quality values were provided; no much bigger clone lies one nucleotide off. Separate from the approximately 690-subject first cohort, the validation cohort of 95 to 150 subjects was the group to which the donors belonged. The sample comes from a study of cytomegalovirus exposure and HLA in healthy donors (dated by TCRdb to about 2017). About the investigation overall: According to a later analysis, one platform produced both the roughly 120 validation repertoires and the 666 repertoires of the first cohort. In addition to the first cohort of around 670 subjects, a separate validation cohort of 120 different subjects was used. The study aimed to test whether cataloging public T cell receptors could reveal signatures of past pathogen exposure. To predict cytomegalovirus infection status, the study combined high-throughput TCR immunosequencing, statistical association of individual TCRs with disease status, and machine learning. The paper as a whole reports these results and caveats: In the study, some 180 TCR beta chains were listed as associated with cytomegalovirus. The authors suggested that the approach could potentially be extended to other disease states and immunological phenotypes. A later analysis had no HLA typing for the validation cohort, so co-occurrence there was scored across all 130 or so repertoires. In both the original and validation cohorts, the classifier was reported to diagnose cytomegalovirus status with high specificity and sensitivity. In vitro tests confirmed that a few of the cytomegalovirus-associated TCR beta chains recognize cytomegalovirus antigens. A later analysis found that TCRs clustered in the first cohort also tended to co-occur in the roughly 120 validation repertoires, with 94% of cluster scores above 0. Across donors, most TCR sequences were observed very rarely, whereas some public TCRs were present in many individuals.

The library was prepared using the immunoSEQ multiplex PCR assay. In the paper's pipeline: A statistical classification framework was built for diagnosing cytomegalovirus status from the catalog of TCR beta chain sequences. TCRdb provides this immuneACCESS table in a form limited to in-frame rearrangements. Some clones are lacking; in checked studies, under half of them reflect an unresolved V gene, and why the rest are absent is not known. V, J and clone size reflect that table, while D and trimming were determined from the DNA. The sample includes more than 250,000 clones, with roughly 85% observed a single time. The ten largest clones add up to 0.84% of the sample. CDR1 and CDR2 are read off the germline V gene (reference sequence) as SGHAT and FQDESV. V is pared back by 1 base and J by 2 bases, with 12 bases lying between the germline termini. The CDR3, cysteine through phenylalanine, is 16 amino acids long. Only the CDR3 region is kept as DNA, spanning 48 bases read in frame from base 1.

The source of this sequence is a woman aged 18-30 years in good health and CMV-seronegative. The V and J genes are TRBV11-1 and TRBJ1-5; matching of 6 bases hints at TRBD1 as the D gene. The sequencing sample was made of PBMCs. The sequence in DNA is TGTGCCAGCAGCTTAGACTTTCCAGGGGGCAATCAGCCCCAGCATTTT. It translates as CASSLDFPGGNQPQHF.